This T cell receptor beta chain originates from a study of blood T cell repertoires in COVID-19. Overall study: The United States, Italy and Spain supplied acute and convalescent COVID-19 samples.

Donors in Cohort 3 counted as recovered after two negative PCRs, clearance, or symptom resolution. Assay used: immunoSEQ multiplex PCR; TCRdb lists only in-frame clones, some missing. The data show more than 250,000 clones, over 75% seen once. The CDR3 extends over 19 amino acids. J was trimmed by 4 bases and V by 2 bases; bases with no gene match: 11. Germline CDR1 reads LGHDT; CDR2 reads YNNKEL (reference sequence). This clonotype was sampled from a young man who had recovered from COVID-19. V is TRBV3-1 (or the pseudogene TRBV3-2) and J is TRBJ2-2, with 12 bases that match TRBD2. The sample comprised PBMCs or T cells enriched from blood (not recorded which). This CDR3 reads CASSQNLAGGAPFTGELFF. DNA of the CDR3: TGTGCCAGCAGCCAAAATCTAGCGGGGGGGGCCCCTTTCACCGGGGAGCTGTTTTTT.